One and the same sample provided the 26 T cell receptor beta chains below, sequenced in a study of monozygotic twins with inflammatory bowel disease (dated by TCRdb to between 2019 and 2020). Library method: 5' RACE. Instrument on record: Illumina HiSeq 2500. TCRdb reprocessed the reads, so every CDR3 protein sequence counts as one entry and DNA is not shown. The sample's table covers under 150,000 distinct CDR3 sequences. Clones ranked in the top ten supply 2% to 3% of the sample. The material sequenced was blood. The receptors were sampled from a human donor with ulcerative colitis or Crohn's disease, or a healthy co-twin of an affected twin (not recorded which).

The gene calls are TRBV12-3 or TRBV12-4 and TRBJ2-7; the D call of TRBD2 rests on TCRdb alone, since no DNA is present to check it. CDR3 length equals 16 residues. CDR3 amino acids: CASRRTSGGLSYEQYF.

The chain links TRBV19 to TRBJ1-6; lacking DNA, the TRBD1 call made by TCRdb goes unchecked. There are 15 residues in the CDR3. CDR1 LNHDA and CDR2 SQIVND come from the germline V gene (reference sequence). The CDR3 region is CASVTGTGNYSPLHF.

V and J are TRBV2 and TRBJ2-1; TCRdb returns TRBD2, unconfirmable since there is no DNA. CDR3 size: 18 residues. CDR1 is SNHLY and CDR2 is FYNNEI in the germline V gene. The CDR3 region is CASSTPRTSGGPVIEQFF.

This chain links TRBV24-1 with TRBJ2-7. The CDR3 is made up of 13 amino acids. The germline gives CDR1 KGHDR, CDR2 SFDVKD. The CDR3 loop is CATGDRLTYEQYF.

The V gene is TRBV7-6, the J gene TRBJ2-1; TCRdb gives TRBD1 as the D gene, but with no DNA this cannot be confirmed. The CDR3 covers 14 residues. Per germline, CDR1 SGHVS and CDR2 FNYEAQ. Here the CDR3 reads CASSRPLALNEQFF.

The chain links TRBV7-9 to TRBJ1-1; TCRdb proposes TRBD1, but this gene call is untestable without DNA. The CDR3 runs 15 residues. Germline lookup yields CDR1 SEHNR and CDR2 FQNEAQ (reference sequence). The CDR3 loop is CASSLGRGEGSEAFF. The whole variable domain, filled in from reference TRBV7-9 and TRBJ1-1, reads DTGVSQNPRHKITKRGQNVTFRCDPISEHNRLYWYRQTLGQGPEFLTYFQNEAQLEKSRLLSDRFSAERPKGSFSTLEIQRTEQGDSAMYLCASSLGRGEGSEAFFGQGTRLTVV.

The chain employs TRBV7-2 and TRBJ2-5. This CDR3 contains 15 residues. Germline-derived CDR1 and CDR2 are SGHTA and FQGNSA. CDR3 amino acids: CASSLETRTDKTQYF.

The chain couples TRBV5-1 to TRBJ1-1. The CDR3 length is 14 residues. Germline V gene data show CDR1 as SGHRS and CDR2 as YFSETQ. The CDR3 spells CASSFQAMNTEAFF.

The rearrangement links TRBV12-3 or TRBV12-4 to TRBJ2-3. The CDR3 is 12 amino acids. The CDR3 region is CASRAITDTQYF.

The CDR3 reads CAISEEGIRSPLHF. The V and J genes are TRBV10-3 and TRBJ1-6. Per germline, CDR1 ENHRY and CDR2 SYGVKD. The CDR3 contains 14 residues.

J is TRBJ1-3 and V is TRBV27; TCRdb returns TRBD1, unconfirmable since there is no DNA. The CDR3 spans 15 residues. CDR1 is MNHEY and CDR2 is SMNVEV in the germline V gene (reference sequence). The chain's CDR3 is CASSLEGGRGNTIYF.

This chain uses TRBV5-1 with TRBJ2-3; TCRdb indicates TRBD1, and absent DNA this call remains unverified. Germline V CDR1 and CDR2: SGHRS, YFSETQ. The CDR3 has 15 amino acids. CDR3 amino acids: CASSLRGTGIDTQYF.

The chain joins TRBV7-2 to TRBJ2-7; checking the TCRdb D call of TRBD2 is not possible without DNA. The germline V gene has CDR1 SGHTA and CDR2 FQGNSA. CDR3 length: 14 amino acids. The CDR3 sequence is CASSSGGAIYEQYF.

This chain connects TRBV19 to TRBJ2-2. This CDR3 has 15 amino acids. CDR1 and CDR2 from the germline V gene are LNHDA and SQIVND (reference sequence). CDR3 sequence: CASRTTRISTGELFF.

CDR3 loop: CASSTGFPSTDTQYF. This chain connects TRBV18 to TRBJ2-3. CDR3 length: 15 amino acids. Per germline, CDR1 KGHSH and CDR2 LQKENI. Complete variable domain (other parts from reference TRBV18 and TRBJ2-3): NAGVMQNPRHLVRRRGQEARLRCSPMKGHSHVYWYRQLPEEGLKFMVYLQKENIIDESGMPKERFSAEFPKEGPSILRIQQVVRGDSAAYFCASSTGFPSTDTQYFGPGTRLTVL.

The chain links TRBV5-1 to TRBJ2-1; the D gene TCRdb calls, TRBD1, cannot be checked with no DNA. There are 13 residues in the CDR3. Germline V gives CDR1 SGHRS, CDR2 YFSETQ. This CDR3 reads CASSLVGGHEQFF.

The chain uses TRBV20-1 and TRBJ2-3; without DNA, the TCRdb call of TRBD1 cannot be checked. The CDR3 length is 15 residues. CDR1 DFQATT and CDR2 SNEGSKA come from the germline V gene (reference sequence). CDR3 region: CSARGGGGWTDTQYF.

This chain connects TRBV20-1 to TRBJ1-2; no DNA is available, so the TRBD1 call from TCRdb remains unchecked. The CDR3 is 15 residues long. Germline V gene sequence: CDR1 DFQATT, CDR2 SNEGSKA (reference sequence). The CDR3 sequence is CSARGPTGGVRGYTF.

The rearrangement uses TRBV5-1 and TRBJ2-2; TCRdb's assignment of TRBD1 cannot be checked, as there is no DNA. Germline assignment: CDR1 SGHRS and CDR2 YFSETQ. This CDR3 region has 15 residues. This chain's CDR3 is CASSVGQANTGELFF.

V gene TRBV7-2 combines with J gene TRBJ1-3. There are 16 residues in the CDR3. From germline, CDR1 is SGHTA and CDR2 FQGNSA. The CDR3 reads CASSLADTSSGNTIYF.

V and J are TRBV12-3 or TRBV12-4 and TRBJ1-1; TCRdb names TRBD1, which stays unverified in the absence of DNA. This CDR3 contains 15 residues. The CDR3 sequence is CASSFSGQGGTEAFF.

The J gene is TRBJ2-3, the V gene TRBV6-5. CDR3 length: 13 residues. CDR1 is MNHEY and CDR2 is SVGAGI in the germline V gene. The CDR3 loop is CASSYDGPDTQYF.

V is TRBV29-1 and J is TRBJ2-6; checking the TCRdb D call of TRBD1 is not possible without DNA. The CDR3 runs to 13 residues. CDR1 SQVTM and CDR2 ANQGSEA come from the germline V gene. CDR3 residues: CSVRGSGANVLTF.

This sequence joins TRBV6-2 or TRBV6-3 and TRBJ1-5. Germline-derived CDR1 and CDR2 are MNHEY and SVGEGT. This CDR3 region has 16 residues. This CDR3 is CASSYSNKAGNQPQHF.

The J gene is TRBJ2-3, the V gene TRBV6-1; the TRBD2 assignment by TCRdb is unverifiable without DNA. This CDR3 contains 15 residues. Germline V CDR1 and CDR2: MNHNS, SASEGT. Here the CDR3 reads CASSTKRTSTDTQYF.

The chain combines TRBV5-1 with TRBJ2-3; TCRdb's D call of TRBD2 is untestable without DNA. The CDR3 runs to 15 residues. Looked up from germline, CDR1 is SGHRS and CDR2 is YFSETQ. Here the CDR3 reads CASSQTSGGAHTQYF.